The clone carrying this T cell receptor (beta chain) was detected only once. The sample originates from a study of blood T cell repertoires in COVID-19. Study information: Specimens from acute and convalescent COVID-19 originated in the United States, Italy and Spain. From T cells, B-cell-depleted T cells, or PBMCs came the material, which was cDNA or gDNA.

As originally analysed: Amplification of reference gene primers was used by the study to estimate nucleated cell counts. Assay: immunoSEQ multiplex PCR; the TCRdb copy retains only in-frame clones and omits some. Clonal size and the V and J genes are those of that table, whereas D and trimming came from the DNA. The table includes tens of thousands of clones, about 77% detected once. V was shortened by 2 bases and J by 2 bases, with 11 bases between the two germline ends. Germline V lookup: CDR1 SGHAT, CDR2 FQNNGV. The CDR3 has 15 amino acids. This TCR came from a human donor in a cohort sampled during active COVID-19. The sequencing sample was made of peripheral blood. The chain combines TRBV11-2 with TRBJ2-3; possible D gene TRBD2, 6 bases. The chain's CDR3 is CASSLTSRFTDTQYF. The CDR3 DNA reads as TGTGCCAGCAGCTTAACTAGCAGATTCACAGATACGCAGTATTTT.